The T cell receptor (beta chain) under discussion was sequenced for a study of cytomegalovirus exposure and HLA in healthy donors. PCR amplification relied on 60 Vbeta primers (plus 13 Jbeta primers). Sequencing used immunoSEQ multiplex PCR; TCRdb keeps in-frame clones, though not all of them. This repertoire shows about 160,000 clones, roughly 79% found once; its top ten account for more than 0.75%. The donors (healthy individuals) were bone marrow donors. The junction had 7 bases not matched to a gene; V was cut back by 2 bases and J by 3 bases. Germline V CDR1 and CDR2: KGHSH, LQKENI. There are 15 residues in the CDR3. Study conclusions and caveats: Sequencing depth roughly uniform across donors was assumed in presence/absence analyses.

Notes on this clone: Its specificity is unknown.

The sequencing input was PBMCs. The TCR was taken from a woman in her forties or fifties in good health and CMV-seropositive. The chain couples TRBV18 to TRBJ2-7; TRBD2 matches at 7 bases. The CDR3: CASSPNNLADYEQYV. The DNA for the CDR3 is TGTGCCAGCTCACCAAATAACCTAGCGGACTACGAGCAGTACGTC.